This T cell receptor (beta chain) was identified in a study of T-cell reconstitution after alpha-beta-depleted transplantation in children. Only a few counts were recorded for this clonotype. The antigen is not known. Study conclusions and caveats: Recipient T cells and thymic progenitors that survived were the source of the high TCRbeta diversity seen at day 60 in some patients. Reported findings indicate that, about two months after transplant, alpha-beta T cells came from several hundred expanded clones, which were derived from non-depleted graft cells.

Per germline, CDR1 SEHNR and CDR2 FQNEAQ (reference sequence). The CDR3 sequence is 14 residues long. Trimming cost V 5 bases and J 10 bases, with 20 bases left between them. As it was prepared, the TCRbeta library received unique molecular identifiers. Each CDR3 protein is one row after TCRdb ran MiXCR on the PCR reads. The table records around 120,000 distinct CDR3 sequences, more than 20% of them present only once. The receptor's source is a male patient aged 2 to 10 who had a stem cell transplant for chronic granulomatous disease, so the T cells may come from the graft donor. This chain uses TRBV7-9 with TRBJ1-1, with D unresolved. This specimen was PBMCs, mostly from graft donor cells, taken 180 days after TCRalphabeta/CD19-depleted stem cell transplant. The CDR3 coding sequence is TGTGCCAGCAGCACAAGCGACACTCATCGTGTAGCTTTCTTT. It codes for CASSTSDTHRVAFF.